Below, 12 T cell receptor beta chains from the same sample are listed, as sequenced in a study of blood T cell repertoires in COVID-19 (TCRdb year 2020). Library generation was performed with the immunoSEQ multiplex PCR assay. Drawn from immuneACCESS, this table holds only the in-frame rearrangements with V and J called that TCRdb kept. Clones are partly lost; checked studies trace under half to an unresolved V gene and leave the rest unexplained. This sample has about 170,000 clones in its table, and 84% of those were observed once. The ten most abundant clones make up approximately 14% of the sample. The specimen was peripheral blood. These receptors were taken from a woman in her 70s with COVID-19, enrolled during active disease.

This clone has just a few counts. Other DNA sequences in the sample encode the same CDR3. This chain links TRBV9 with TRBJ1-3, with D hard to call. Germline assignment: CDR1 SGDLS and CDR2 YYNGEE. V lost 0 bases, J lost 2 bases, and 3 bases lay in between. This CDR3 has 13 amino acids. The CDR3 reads CASSVEPGNTIYF. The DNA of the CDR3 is TGTGCCAGCAGCGTAGAGCCTGGAAACACCATATATTTT.

In nucleotides, the CDR3 is TGTGCCAGCAGTTACGTGGGGCGTAATGAAAAACTGTTTTTT. This gives the protein CASSYVGRNEKLFF. The chain joins TRBV6-5 to TRBJ1-4; tentative D call: TRBD1 (5 bases). The V end was cut by 2 bases, the J end by 4 bases, with 8 bases between. The CDR3 runs 14 residues. The germline V gene has CDR1 MNHEY and CDR2 SVGAGI.

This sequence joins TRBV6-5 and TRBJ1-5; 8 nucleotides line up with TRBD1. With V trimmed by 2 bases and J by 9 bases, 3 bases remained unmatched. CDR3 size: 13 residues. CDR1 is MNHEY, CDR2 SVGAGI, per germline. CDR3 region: CASSYVGTGPQHF. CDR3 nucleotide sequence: TGTGCCAGCAGTTACGTCGGGACAGGGCCCCAGCATTTT.

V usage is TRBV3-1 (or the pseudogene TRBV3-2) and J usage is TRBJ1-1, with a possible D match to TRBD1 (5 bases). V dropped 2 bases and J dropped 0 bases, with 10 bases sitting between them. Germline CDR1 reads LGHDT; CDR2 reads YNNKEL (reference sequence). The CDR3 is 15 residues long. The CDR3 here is CASSQRGLVNTEAFF. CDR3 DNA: TGTGCCAGCAGCCAAAGGGGCTTGGTGAACACTGAAGCTTTCTTT.

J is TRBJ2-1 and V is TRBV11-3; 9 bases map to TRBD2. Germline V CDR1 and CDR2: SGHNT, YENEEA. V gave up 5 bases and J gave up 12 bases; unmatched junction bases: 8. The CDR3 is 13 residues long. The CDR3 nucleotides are TGTGCCAGCAGCCTGGGACTAGCTGGGGTGCAGTTCTTC. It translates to CASSLGLAGVQFF.

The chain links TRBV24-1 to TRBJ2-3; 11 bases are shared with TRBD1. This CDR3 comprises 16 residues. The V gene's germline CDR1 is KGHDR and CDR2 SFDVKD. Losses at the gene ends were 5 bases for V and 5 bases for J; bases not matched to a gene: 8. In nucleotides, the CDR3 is TGTGCCACCAGTGGAGTCTCGGGACAGGGGGTAGATACGCAGTATTTT. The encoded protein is CATSGVSGQGVDTQYF.

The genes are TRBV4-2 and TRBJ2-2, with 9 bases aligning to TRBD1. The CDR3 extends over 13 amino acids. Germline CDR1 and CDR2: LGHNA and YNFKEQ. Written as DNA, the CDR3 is TGTGCGGGGGGACAGGGTACCACCGGGGAGCTGTTTTTT. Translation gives CAGGQGTTGELFF.

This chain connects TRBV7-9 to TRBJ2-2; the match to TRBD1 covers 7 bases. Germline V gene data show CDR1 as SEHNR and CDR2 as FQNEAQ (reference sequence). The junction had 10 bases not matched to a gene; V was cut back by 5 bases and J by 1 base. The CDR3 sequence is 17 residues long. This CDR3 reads CASSHGWGQRNTGELFF. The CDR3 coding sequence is TGTGCCAGCAGCCACGGGTGGGGACAGAGGAACACCGGGGAGCTGTTTTTT.

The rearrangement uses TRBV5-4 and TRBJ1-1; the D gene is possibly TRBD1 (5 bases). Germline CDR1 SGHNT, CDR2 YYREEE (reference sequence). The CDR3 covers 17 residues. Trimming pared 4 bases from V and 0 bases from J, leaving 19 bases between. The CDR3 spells CASSTFGAGRLNTEAFF. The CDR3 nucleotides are TGTGCCAGCAGCACATTTGGGGCCGGACGGCTGAACACTGAAGCTTTCTTT.

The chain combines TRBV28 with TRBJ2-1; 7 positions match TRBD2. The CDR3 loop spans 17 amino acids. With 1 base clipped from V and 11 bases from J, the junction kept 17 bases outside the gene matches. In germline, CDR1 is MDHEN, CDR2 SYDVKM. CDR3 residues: CASSLYRGSGPGNKQFF. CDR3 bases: TGTGCCAGCAGTTTATATCGTGGTAGCGGGCCCGGGAATAAGCAGTTCTTC.

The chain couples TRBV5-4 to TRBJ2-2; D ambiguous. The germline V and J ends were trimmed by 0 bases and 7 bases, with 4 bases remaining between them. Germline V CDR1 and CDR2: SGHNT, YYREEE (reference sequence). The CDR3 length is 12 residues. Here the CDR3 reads CASSLVIGELFF. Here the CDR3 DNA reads TGTGCCAGCAGCTTGGTTATCGGGGAGCTGTTTTTT.

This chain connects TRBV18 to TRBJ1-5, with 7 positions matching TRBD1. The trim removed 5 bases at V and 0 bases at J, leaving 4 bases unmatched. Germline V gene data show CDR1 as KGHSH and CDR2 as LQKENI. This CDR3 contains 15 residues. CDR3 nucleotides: TGTGCCAGCTCAAGCCAGGGGGTTAGCAATCAGCCCCAGCATTTT. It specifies CASSSQGVSNQPQHF.